Listed here is a single T cell receptor beta chain. This clonotype was found many times. What this receptor recognizes is not known. Per-nucleotide qualities are absent, and no much larger clonotype sits a single base away. The data are from a study of neurological immune-mediated disorders (dated by TCRdb to the late 2010s). With regard to the full study: The study compared peripheral blood TCR-beta repertoires of HTLV-I-associated myelopathy (HAM/TSP) patients, multiple sclerosis patients and healthy controls using UMI-based sequencing. The cohort included 60 to 75 subjects: 14 with HAM/TSP, about 34 with multiple sclerosis, and some 20 healthy controls. The 106 TCR-beta libraries included longitudinal samples, technical triplicates and paired sorted CD4+ and CD8+ T-cell subsets alongside PBMC samples.

What the authors observed across the whole study: No identical CDR3 amino acid sequences were found to be shared among expanded clones across subjects, suggesting that TCR-beta repertoires were private in all groups. TCR clonal expansion was greatest in HAM/TSP patients and smallest in MS patients, who ranked below even healthy controls.

The healthy controls were volunteers from blood banks in Maryland, USA. Sorted-subset TCR libraries were prepared from around 1 million sorted CD4+ or CD8+ T cells. Peripheral blood was subjected to Ficoll-Hypaque density gradient centrifugation to isolate PBMCs, which were then cryopreserved in liquid nitrogen. The study also sequenced paired sorted CD4+ and CD8+ subsets from healthy controls, HAM/TSP patients and MS patients. To synthesize cDNA, template-switch 5'RACE was performed with a primer carrying a 10-nucleotide random unique molecular identifier so that each TCR transcript was tagged. Each sequencing run produced over 200 million TCR-beta sequences covering 15-18 subjects. The RNeasy kit was used to extract total RNA. Using the KAPA Real-time Library Amplification kit, TCR-beta VDJ regions were amplified with primers for the TCR constant region and the 5'RACE anchor. A first PCR added sample indexes and Illumina adaptors, after which a second PCR increased the library yield. After Ampure bead purification, the TCR product of roughly 650 bp was size-selected on a 2% E-gel SizeSelection system. Before pooling, library quality was checked on a Bioanalyzer, concentration was measured with Qubit, and libraries were quantified with the Kapa Library Quantification kit. An Illumina HiSeq 2500 sequenced the libraries paired-end 2 x 150 bp. To increase sequence diversity, about 24-32% phiX was spiked into each library pool. The source study handled its data this way. Quality-filtered reads were processed with the UMI-based MiGEC pipeline, and over 80% of raw TCR sequences were removed by the MiGEC pipeline during error correction. IMGT germline references were used for aligning VDJ genes, and each clonotype was defined as a unique CDR3 amino acid sequence together with its V-J genes. VDJtools evaluated clonal expansion, Shannon diversity and CDR3 relatedness (CalcPairwiseDistances, ClusterSamples); CLCbio workbench built phylogenetic trees. Using coefficient-of-variation modelling across technical triplicates, the study counted a clone as expanded if it had at least 8 unique UMIs. TCRdb reprocessed the public reads (quality trimming at Q25 with fastp, clone calling with MiXCR) and kept in-frame beta chains. Under each unique CDR3 protein, matching rows form one entry showing the most common genes and DNA. The V and J calls were determined by TCRdb, not by the authors. This sample comprises 18,000 or so distinct CDR3 sequences, around a tenth of them detected only once. 29% of the sample belongs to the ten largest clones.

There are 19 amino acids in the CDR3, from cysteine to phenylalanine inclusive. The only DNA kept is the CDR3, 57 bases in frame from the first base. V is pruned by 1 base and J by 5 bases, leaving 15 bases of the junction without a gene match. The germline V gene (reference sequence) gives CDR1 as SEHNR and CDR2 as FQNEAQ. The specimen sequenced was CD8+ T cells from blood. The sequence links TRBV7-9 to TRBJ1-1; 11 junctional bases match TRBD1. The TCR was taken from a woman between 45 and 60 years old in good health. The DNA sequence reads TGTGCCAGCAGCTTAGGATCCCCCAGGACAGGGGGCAAGGGGACTGAAGCTTTCTTT. It encodes CASSLGSPRTGGKGTEAFF. The CDR3, completed at both ends by the reference TRBV7-9 and TRBJ1-1 genes, gives the full variable domain DTGVSQNPRHKITKRGQNVTFRCDPISEHNRLYWYRQTLGQGPEFLTYFQNEAQLEKSRLLSDRFSAERPKGSFSTLEIQRTEQGDSAMYLCASSLGSPRTGGKGTEAFFGQGTRLTVV.